Below, 10 T cell receptor beta chains from the same sample are listed, as sequenced in a study of blood T cells in healthy people across ages. PCR was performed a second time for roughly 7 to 11 cycles using a sample-barcoded 5' primer and a J-beta primer mix. MiXCR was run by TCRdb on the 5' RACE reads, yielding one entry per CDR3 protein. The sample lists under 1 million distinct CDR3 sequences, around 45% occurring once. Sequencing was performed on blood. All receptors come from a man aged 60-69 years in good health.

This clonotype has just a few counts. The V and J genes are TRBV13 and TRBJ2-7; the D gene is possibly TRBD2 (6 bases). V was shortened by 5 bases and J by 5 bases, with 16 bases between the two germline ends. Germline V gives CDR1 PRHDT, CDR2 FYEKMQ (reference sequence). The length of the CDR3 is 14 residues. CDR3 amino acids: CASSPRGILNEQYF. The CDR3 bases are TGTGCCAGCAGCCCCCGGGGGATTCTAAACGAGCAGTACTTC.

The chain links TRBV10-3 to TRBJ1-2; D gene ambiguous. Trimming shortened V by 3 bases and J by 12 bases, and 17 bases separated the two germline ends. CDR1 ENHRY and CDR2 SYGVKD come from the germline V gene. The CDR3 extends over 13 amino acids. The CDR3 loop is CAISDDNPSGHTF. The CDR3 DNA reads TGTGCCATCAGTGATGATAACCCGTCGGGCCACACCTTC.

This clonotype was seen more than once but under ten times. The rearrangement uses TRBV29-1 and TRBJ2-3, with TRBD2 identical over 7 bases. Germline V gene data show CDR1 as SQVTM and CDR2 as ANQGSEA. The CDR3 spans 15 residues. The V and J ends lost 0 bases and 4 bases, in that order; junction bases with no gene match: 7. CDR3 in DNA: TGCAGCGTTGAAGATGGGGGGAGGGTGGCAGATACGCAGTATTTT. Encoded protein: CSVEDGGRVADTQYF.

In this sample, this clonotype turned up a few times. This chain joins TRBV7-9 and TRBJ2-1, with D tentatively TRBD2 (6 bases). This CDR3 contains 15 residues. Germline loops: CDR1 SEHNR, CDR2 FQNEAQ (reference sequence). Trimming removed 2 bases from V and 0 bases from J, with 8 bases in between. CDR3 DNA: TGTGCCAGCAGCTTAAATAGCGGCTCCTACAATGAGCAGTTCTTC. It translates to CASSLNSGSYNEQFF. Looking up the rest from reference TRBV7-9 and TRBJ2-1 gives the full variable domain: DTGVSQNPRHKITKRGQNVTFRCDPISEHNRLYWYRQTLGQGPEFLTYFQNEAQLEKSRLLSDRFSAERPKGSFSTLEIQRTEQGDSAMYLCASSLNSGSYNEQFFGPGTRLTVL.

V usage is TRBV20-1 and J usage is TRBJ2-5, with D possibly TRBD1 on 5 matching bases. The CDR3 is made up of 15 amino acids. Trimming left V 7 bases short and J 1 base short, with 19 bases between. Germline V gives CDR1 DFQATT, CDR2 SNEGSKA (reference sequence). CDR3 protein: CSVSPLVTGQETQYF. For the CDR3, the DNA is TGCAGTGTTAGCCCCCTTGTAACAGGCCAAGAGACCCAGTACTTC.

V and J are TRBV5-1 and TRBJ2-3; 9 bases are shared with TRBD1. After removal of 3 bases from V and 2 bases from J, the junction contained 4 bases not matched to a gene. This CDR3 has 15 amino acids. The germline gives CDR1 SGHRS, CDR2 YFSETQ. The CDR3 coding sequence is TGCGCCAGCAGCTCCGGGACAGGGCTCACAGATACGCAGTATTTT. It specifies CASSSGTGLTDTQYF.

The CDR3 nucleotides read TGTGCCAGCAGTTACAGGGGCCGGGCGGCGAACACCGGGGAGCTGTTTTTT. Translating gives CASSYRGRAANTGELFF. V gene TRBV6-5 combines with J gene TRBJ2-2; TRBD1 is a possible D gene (5 bases). The CDR3 sequence is 17 residues long. Trimming pared 2 bases from V and 0 bases from J, leaving 13 bases between. Germline CDR1 is MNHEY and CDR2 is SVGAGI.

The rearrangement links TRBV6-6 to TRBJ1-1; 7 bases fit TRBD1. The CDR3 has 12 residues. V was clipped by 2 bases and J by 8 bases; unmatched bases: 2. Germline values: CDR1 MNHNY, CDR2 SVGAGI (reference sequence). CDR3 bases: TGTGCCAGCAGTTACCGGGGACAGGAAGCTTTCTTT. It specifies CASSYRGQEAFF.

This chain joins TRBV20-1 and TRBJ2-5; D is ambiguous. This CDR3 comprises 12 residues. Germline lookup yields CDR1 DFQATT and CDR2 SNEGSKA (reference sequence). Deletions cut 7 bases from V and 4 bases from J, with 13 bases between. The CDR3, as DNA: TGCAGTGTAGGTGGTTTGGGAGAGACCCAGTACTTC. Amino acids: CSVGGLGETQYF.

V and J are TRBV11-2 and TRBJ1-2, with a tentative D call TRBD1 (5 bases). The CDR3 loop spans 13 amino acids. From germline, CDR1 is SGHAT and CDR2 FQNNGV. V lost 5 bases, J lost 3 bases, and 10 bases lay in between. As DNA, the CDR3 is TGTGCCAGCAGCCGGCGGGGGGACTATGGCTACACCTTC. Residues: CASSRRGDYGYTF.